A selection of T cell receptor beta chains follows, all from one sample in a study of OX40 agonist ivuxolimab in advanced cancers. Some clones are missing from TCRdb's copy, which holds only in-frame ones; the method was immunoSEQ multiplex PCR. The repertoire holds approximately 92,000 clones, with around 94% as singletons. The specimen comprised CD4+ or CD8+ T cells sorted from blood, sampled in a trial of the OX40 agonist ivuxolimab. Receptors originate from an adult with an advanced solid tumor such as melanoma, head and neck, liver or kidney cancer. CDR3s include the opening cysteine and the closing phenylalanine or tryptophan. D genes are given only for firm matches. Clone size is not always given. Where it is, it says once, few, many or a class for expanded clones.

TRBV29-1	TRBJ2-3	TRBD1	NA	CSVRGTGWTDTQYF	TGCAGCGTCCGGGGGACAGGGTGGACAGATACGCAGTATTTT
TRBV5-4	TRBJ2-2	TRBD1	NA	CASRPRTGTANTGELFF	TGTGCCAGCAGACCCAGAACCGGGACAGCGAACACCGGGGAGCTGTTTTTT
TRBV2	TRBJ2-7	NA	NA	CASSEGVNYEQYF	TGTGCCAGCAGTGAAGGGGTGAACTACGAGCAGTACTTC
TRBV25-1	TRBJ1-1	NA	NA	CASSEYYEGTEAFF	TGTGCCAGCAGTGAATATTACGAGGGTACTGAAGCTTTCTTT
TRBV5-8	TRBJ1-5	NA	NA	CASSSGTVPNQPQHF	TGTGCCAGCAGCAGCGGGACGGTCCCCAATCAGCCCCAGCATTTT
TRBV5-1	TRBJ1-3	NA	once	CASSSNAGVSGNTIYF	TGCGCCAGCAGCTCTAACGCAGGGGTCTCTGGAAACACCATATATTTT
TRBV4-3	TRBJ2-1	NA	NA	CASSQVTGSYNEQFF	TGCGCCAGCAGCCAAGTAACAGGGAGCTACAATGAGCAGTTCTTC
TRBV5-5	TRBJ2-2	NA	NA	CASSLLRLQRTGELFF	TGTGCCAGCAGCTTGCTGAGACTCCAGAGAACCGGGGAGCTGTTTTTT
TRBV7-3	TRBJ2-1	NA	NA	CASSRGSSNEQFF	TGTGCCAGCAGCCGCGGGTCCAGTAATGAGCAGTTCTTC
TRBV6-4	TRBJ1-1	NA	NA	CASSVNRNTEAFF	TGTGCCAGCAGTGTGAACAGGAACACTGAAGCTTTCTTT
TRBV28	TRBJ1-2	TRBD1	NA	CASSLGQGVNYGYTF	TGTGCCAGCAGTTTAGGGCAGGGGGTAAACTATGGCTACACCTTC
TRBV7-3	TRBJ2-1	NA	NA	CASSLGDSSNEQFF	TGTGCCAGCAGCTTGGGGGACTCCTCGAATGAGCAGTTCTTC
TRBV20-1	TRBJ2-1	NA	NA	CSARSGTQQFF	TGCAGTGCTAGATCAGGGACCCAGCAGTTCTTC
TRBV19	TRBJ1-1	NA	NA	CASSLSMNTEAFF	TGTGCCAGTAGCCTCAGTATGAACACTGAAGCTTTCTTT
TRBV27	TRBJ2-7	TRBD2	NA	CASSYPPGLAGVRVIEQYF	TGTGCCAGCAGTTACCCACCGGGACTAGCGGGAGTAAGGGTCATAGAGCAGTACTTC
TRBV9	TRBJ2-5	NA	NA	CASSVASQETQYF	TGTGCCAGCAGCGTAGCGTCCCAGGAGACCCAGTACTTC
TRBV6-6	TRBJ1-6	TRBD1	NA	CASKGTGNSPLHF	TGTGCCAGCAAGGGGACAGGGAATTCACCCCTCCACTTT
TRBV5-4	TRBJ2-7	NA	NA	CASSPFLRTPSEQYF	TGCGCCAGCAGCCCCTTCCTTAGAACCCCATCCGAGCAGTACTTC
TRBV4-3	TRBJ1-5	NA	NA	CASSQDRTTQPQHF	TGCGCCAGCAGCCAAGATCGGACTACTCAGCCCCAGCATTTT
TRBV9	TRBJ2-2	NA	NA	CASSVEVGNTGELFF	TGTGCCAGCAGCGTAGAGGTGGGGAACACCGGGGAGCTGTTTTTT
TRBV27	TRBJ1-1	TRBD1	NA	CASSRQGDRAEAFF	TGTGCCAGCAGTCGCCAGGGGGATAGGGCTGAAGCTTTCTTT
TRBV6-6	TRBJ1-5	NA	NA	CASSYSTTTGQPQHF	TGTGCCAGCAGTTACTCGACGACCACGGGCCAGCCCCAGCATTTT
TRBV5-4	TRBJ2-1	NA	NA	CASSLATGSYNEQFF	TGTGCCAGCAGCTTGGCAACAGGGTCCTACAATGAGCAGTTCTTC
TRBV6-5	TRBJ2-7	TRBD1	NA	CASSGPGQGFEQYF	TGTGCCAGCAGCGGCCCCGGACAGGGGTTCGAGCAGTACTTC
TRBV9	TRBJ2-7	NA	NA	CASSVDSLSEQYF	TGTGCCAGCAGCGTAGACTCCCTAAGCGAGCAGTACTTC
TRBV11-3	TRBJ2-5	NA	NA	CASSLNREDETQYF	TGTGCCAGCAGCTTAAACAGGGAGGACGAGACCCAGTACTTC
TRBV7-9	TRBJ1-4	NA	NA	CASSFPRQTHEKLFF	TGTGCCAGCAGCTTTCCCCGACAGACGCATGAAAAACTGTTTTTT
TRBV9	TRBJ1-4	TRBD1	once	CASSVAPTGNEKLFF	TGTGCCAGCAGCGTAGCCCCGACAGGGAATGAAAAACTGTTTTTT
TRBV18	TRBJ2-7	TRBD2	NA	CASSQGIGLGYEQYF	TGTGCCAGCTCACAAGGGATCGGACTAGGTTACGAGCAGTACTTC
TRBV25-1	TRBJ1-2	TRBD1	NA	CASTRTGGGNGYTF	TGTGCCAGCACCCGGACAGGGGGCGGTAATGGCTACACCTTC
TRBV4-1	TRBJ2-7	TRBD1	NA	CASSQVFGQGFYEQYF	TGCGCCAGCAGCCAAGTCTTCGGACAGGGGTTCTACGAGCAGTACTTC
TRBV7-3	TRBJ2-7	NA	NA	CASSLNGSPGDEQYF	TGTGCCAGCAGCTTAAATGGTAGCCCGGGGGACGAGCAGTACTTC
TRBV6-5	TRBJ2-7	NA	once	CASSLRGPYEQYF	TGTGCCAGCAGTTTAAGGGGCCCCTACGAGCAGTACTTC
TRBV19	TRBJ2-7	TRBD2	NA	CASSAVAGSFGEQYF	TGTGCCAGTAGTGCCGTAGCGGGTAGTTTCGGCGAGCAGTACTTC
TRBV6-7	TRBJ1-1	NA	NA	CASSYPGQQEGVTEAFF	TGTGCCAGCAGTTACCCCGGCCAACAGGAGGGGGTCACTGAAGCTTTCTTT
TRBV29-1	TRBJ1-1	NA	few	CSVYPGNTEAFF	TGCAGCGTTTACCCAGGGAACACTGAAGCTTTCTTT
TRBV18	TRBJ1-1	NA	NA	CASSPLSGALGTEAFF	TGTGCCAGCTCACCACTTTCAGGGGCCCTCGGCACTGAAGCTTTCTTT